These T cell receptor beta chains were read from a single sample in a study of cytomegalovirus exposure and HLA in healthy donors. Generated by immunoSEQ multiplex PCR, the TCRdb table keeps only in-frame clones and is missing some. The sample has a few hundred thousand clones, over 75% seen once. Sequenced input: PBMCs. These receptor sequences come from a woman in her 30s in good health and CMV-seronegative. Both conserved end residues are part of each CDR3. D genes are given only for firm matches. The size of a clone is reported for some rows only, either as once, few or many, or as a class for expanded clones.

v_gene	j_gene	abundance	d_gene	CDR3aa	CDR3nt
TRBV11-2	TRBJ2-7	.	TRBD1	CASRQGPYEQYF	TGTGCCAGTAGACAGGGGCCCTACGAGCAGTACTTC
TRBV7-2	TRBJ2-1	.	.	CASSLFSEQFF	TGTGCCAGCAGCTTATTCAGTGAGCAGTTCTTC
TRBV28	TRBJ2-7	few	.	CASSLGGYEQYF	TGTGCCAGCAGCCTGGGGGGCTACGAGCAGTACTTC
TRBV28	TRBJ2-5	few	.	CASSPRGSGIKETQYF	TGTGCCAGCAGCCCCCGGGGTAGCGGAATTAAAGAGACCCAGTACTTC
TRBV7-8	TRBJ2-3	.	TRBD2	CASSSGPKTSGRPDTQYF	TGTGCCAGCAGCTCAGGCCCCAAAACTAGCGGGAGACCAGATACGCAGTATTTT
TRBV9	TRBJ2-7	.	TRBD1	CASSEGQGYYEQYF	TGTGCCAGCAGCGAAGGACAGGGATACTACGAGCAGTACTTC
TRBV7-9	TRBJ1-2	.	.	CASSLAGSNYGHTF	TGTGCCAGCAGCTTGGCGGGCAGTAACTATGGCCACACCTTC
TRBV20-1	TRBJ2-3	once	.	CSASRADTQYF	TGCAGTGCTAGCAGGGCAGATACGCAGTATTTT
TRBV5-1	TRBJ1-2	few	TRBD1	CASRQNGQGVGYGYTF	TGCGCCAGCAGACAAAACGGACAGGGTGTGGGCTATGGCTACACCTTC
TRBV11-2	TRBJ1-1	few	TRBD1	CASSSTGVFTEAFF	TGTGCCAGCAGCTCGACAGGGGTCTTCACTGAAGCTTTCTTT
TRBV9	TRBJ2-1	.	.	CASSRRGTANEQFF	TGTGCCAGCAGCCGCCGCGGGACGGCCAATGAGCAGTTCTTC
TRBV6-5	TRBJ1-2	.	.	CASSYKGQTGGYTF	TGTGCCAGCAGTTACAAAGGACAAACGGGTGGCTACACCTTC
TRBV5-1	TRBJ1-2	.	TRBD1	CASSLYPTGVDGYTF	TGCGCCAGCAGCTTGTACCCGACAGGGGTGGATGGCTACACCTTC
TRBV5-1	TRBJ2-7	.	.	CASSLQGSEQYF	TGCGCCAGCAGCTTGCAGGGTTCCGAGCAGTACTTC
TRBV4-1	TRBJ2-7	few	.	CASSVRDNYYEQYF	TGCGCCAGCAGCGTCCGGGACAACTACTACGAGCAGTACTTC
TRBV29-1	TRBJ2-7	.	.	CSVVPGLGSREQYF	TGCAGCGTTGTTCCAGGACTCGGAAGTCGCGAGCAGTACTTC
TRBV6-1	TRBJ2-1	.	TRBD1	CASSELRDRLSTSYNEQFF	TGTGCCAGCAGTGAACTCCGGGACAGGTTAAGTACGTCCTACAATGAGCAGTTCTTC
TRBV28	TRBJ2-7	few	.	CASSSTDRPSYEQYF	TGTGCCAGCAGTTCAACCGACAGGCCGTCCTACGAGCAGTACTTC
TRBV7-9	TRBJ2-1	.	.	CASSSPEGNEQFF	TGTGCCAGCAGCTCCCCGGAGGGGAATGAGCAGTTCTTC
TRBV9	TRBJ2-2	.	.	CASTGLSRTGELFF	TGTGCCAGCACCGGACTAAGCCGAACCGGGGAGCTGTTTTTT
TRBV5-4	TRBJ2-3	.	.	CASSPRQVQDTDTQYF	TGTGCCAGCAGCCCACGACAGGTTCAGGACACAGATACGCAGTATTTT
TRBV18	TRBJ1-5	once	.	CASSPLGTGAGNQPQHF	TGTGCCAGCTCACCATTAGGGACGGGAGCTGGCAATCAGCCCCAGCATTTT
TRBV25-1	TRBJ2-7	.	.	CASSDTYEQYF	TGTGCCAGCAGTGACACATACGAGCAGTACTTC
TRBV29-1	TRBJ2-3	.	TRBD1	CSVDRGSTDTQYF	TGCAGCGTCGACAGGGGAAGCACAGATACGCAGTATTTT
TRBV5-6	TRBJ2-2	few	TRBD1	CASSLVQGAGTGELFF	TGTGCCAGCAGCTTGGTACAGGGGGCCGGTACCGGGGAGCTGTTTTTT
TRBV10-3	TRBJ1-1	.	.	CAISERSEAFF	TGTGCCATCAGTGAGCGGTCTGAAGCTTTCTTT
TRBV5-1	TRBJ1-6	.	.	CASSLTGSDSPLHF	TGCGCCAGCAGCTTGACAGGATCGGATTCACCCCTCCACTTT
TRBV6-1	TRBJ2-7	.	TRBD1	CASSPRQGAYEQYF	TGTGCCAGCAGCCCCCGACAGGGAGCCTACGAGCAGTACTTC
TRBV19	TRBJ1-2	.	.	CASTYPGQRYGYTF	TGTGCCAGTACCTATCCAGGACAGCGATATGGCTACACCTTC
TRBV6-1	TRBJ2-7	.	.	CASSEAAGVGYEQYF	TGTGCCAGCAGTGAAGCGGCAGGCGTAGGCTACGAGCAGTACTTC
TRBV7-2	TRBJ2-7	.	.	CASSLVPDGEQYF	TGTGCCAGCAGCTTAGTCCCCGACGGGGAACAGTACTTC
TRBV27	TRBJ2-1	.	TRBD2	CASSLSKAGGPNEQFF	TGTGCCAGCAGTTTATCGAAAGCGGGGGGGCCCAATGAGCAGTTCTTC
TRBV7-9	TRBJ1-3	.	.	CASSSGLRNTIYF	TGTGCCAGCAGCTCGGGACTCCGAAACACCATATATTTT
TRBV2	TRBJ2-7	.	TRBD1	CASSSIGQATYEQYF	TGTGCCAGCAGTTCCATTGGACAGGCGACCTACGAGCAGTACTTC
TRBV28	TRBJ2-3	.	.	CASSPYRTDTQYF	TGTGCCAGCAGTCCCTATCGCACAGATACGCAGTATTTT
TRBV6-5	TRBJ1-2	.	.	CASSSGGMRGYTF	TGTGCCAGCAGTTCAGGAGGGATGCGTGGCTACACCTTC
TRBV6-5	TRBJ2-5	.	.	CASSYLGGETQYF	TGTGCCAGCAGTTACCTTGGAGGAGAGACCCAGTACTTC
TRBV28	TRBJ2-7	.	TRBD1	CASSPNRGLYEQYF	TGTGCCAGCAGTCCCAACAGGGGGCTCTACGAGCAGTACTTC
TRBV9	TRBJ1-2	.	TRBD1	CASSFGWGTGLGYTF	TGTGCCAGCAGCTTTGGGTGGGGGACAGGGCTTGGCTACACCTTC
TRBV6-1	TRBJ2-1	once	TRBD1	CASSGLTGKHYNEQFF	TGTGCCAGCAGTGGCTTGACAGGGAAGCACTACAATGAGCAGTTCTTC
TRBV5-1	TRBJ2-3	once	TRBD2	CASSLNSGGPGADTQYF	TGCGCCAGCAGCTTGAATAGCGGGGGGCCAGGGGCAGATACGCAGTATTTT
TRBV2	TRBJ1-4	.	.	CASRRQGGAGEKLFF	TGTGCCAGCAGAAGACAAGGAGGGGCTGGTGAAAAACTGTTTTTT
TRBV15	TRBJ1-5	.	TRBD1	CATSRDPQGGQPQHF	TGTGCCACCAGCAGAGACCCTCAGGGGGGACAGCCCCAGCATTTT
TRBV30	TRBJ1-5	.	TRBD1	CAWSAGQGLQPQHF	TGTGCCTGGAGCGCTGGACAGGGGCTTCAGCCCCAGCATTTT
TRBV5-1	TRBJ2-5	.	TRBD2	CASSLAPPAGETQYF	TGCGCCAGCAGCTTGGCCCCACCAGCGGGGGAGACCCAGTACTTC
TRBV4-1	TRBJ2-7	.	TRBD2	CASSQVAGGPYEQYF	TGCGCCAGCAGCCAAGTCGCGGGAGGGCCCTACGAGCAGTACTTC
TRBV19	TRBJ1-4	.	.	CASSIGDTNNEKLFF	TGTGCCAGTAGTATAGGTGATACTAATAATGAAAAACTGTTTTTT
TRBV5-6	TRBJ1-1	few	.	CASSLVGEGNTEAFF	TGTGCCAGCAGCTTGGTTGGGGAGGGAAACACTGAAGCTTTCTTT
TRBV6-6	TRBJ1-5	.	.	CASSYPGHPQPQHF	TGTGCCAGCAGTTACCCGGGACATCCTCAGCCCCAGCATTTT
TRBV6-8	TRBJ1-5	few	.	CASSYQTGVYSNQPQHF	TGTGCCAGCAGTTATCAGACAGGTGTTTATAGCAATCAGCCCCAGCATTTT
TRBV6-1	TRBJ1-1	.	.	CASSYRLTEAFF	TGTGCCAGCAGTTATCGTCTCACTGAAGCTTTCTTT
TRBV9	TRBJ1-2	.	.	CASSRQLSNYGYPF	TGTGCCAGCAGCCGTCAACTTTCTAACTATGGCTACCCCTTC